Listed below are T cell receptor beta chains from one sample, sequenced in a study of T cell responses to AZD1222 COVID-19 vaccine. Only in-frame clones appear in the TCRdb table, and some are missing; sequencing was by immunoSEQ multiplex PCR. The sample contains approximately 210,000 clones, about 94% of which appear only once. Material: peripheral blood, obtained 28 days after the second dose of the MenACWY control vaccine. The receptors originated from an adult who received the MenACWY meningococcal vaccine as a control. CDR3s include the opening cysteine and the closing phenylalanine or tryptophan. The D gene is left open where the match is weak. A clone size is listed for some rows: how often the clone was seen (once, few, many), or a class if it is expanded.

d_call clone_size j_call v_call cdr3_nt cdr3_aa
TRBD2 . TRBJ2-7 TRBV19 TGTGCCAGTAGTATAGTAGCGGGGCATTACGAGCAGTACTTC CASSIVAGHYEQYF
. . TRBJ1-3 TRBV2 TGTGCCAGCAGTGAAATCACAGGCTCTGGAAACACCATATATTTT CASSEITGSGNTIYF
TRBD1 once TRBJ1-2 TRBV5-6 TGTGCCAGCAGCCGAGTGACAGGGGAAAGTGGCTACACCTTC CASSRVTGESGYTF
. . TRBJ2-2 TRBV5-1 TGCGCCAGCAGCGCCAGGGTTAACACCGGGGAGCTGTTTTTT CASSARVNTGELFF
. . TRBJ1-6 TRBV6-5 TGTGCCAGCAGTTCCCTGGGCGGAAATTCACCCCTCCACTTT CASSSLGGNSPLHF
TRBD1 once TRBJ1-4 TRBV30 TGTGCCTGGAGTGTAAATCAGGGGGCAAGTGAAAAACTGTTTTTT CAWSVNQGASEKLFF
. . TRBJ1-2 TRBV6-5 TGTGCCAGCAGTTACTCCTGGCAGAACTATGGCTACACCTTC CASSYSWQNYGYTF
. . TRBJ1-3 TRBV7-9 TGTGCCAGCAGCGCCCTAGTAATGGAACACTCTGGAAACACCATATATTTT CASSALVMEHSGNTIYF
. . TRBJ1-2 TRBV11-3 TGTGCCAGCAGCTTCTACCGGGGTTGGGACTATGGCTACACCTTC CASSFYRGWDYGYTF
TRBD2 . TRBJ2-3 TRBV30 TGTGCCTGGAGCGATGGACTAGCGGGAGGCGGGCAGTATTTT CAWSDGLAGGGQYF
. . TRBJ2-3 TRBV11-2 TGTGCCAGCAGGCCCTCGGGGACAGATACGCAGTATTTT CASRPSGTDTQYF
. . TRBJ2-1 TRBV9 TGTGCCAGCAGCGCCACCACCGGGGGTAATGAGCAGTTCTTC CASSATTGGNEQFF
. . TRBJ2-7 TRBV10-3 TGTGCCATCAGTGGTCTAGAAACCTACGAGCAGTACTTC CAISGLETYEQYF
TRBD2 . TRBJ2-1 TRBV7-2 TGTGCCAGCAGCTTAGTGTCTAGCGGGGGGGGTGAGCAGTTCTTC CASSLVSSGGGEQFF
TRBD2 . TRBJ2-7 TRBV6-5 TGTGCCAGCAGGCGACTAGCGGGGCCTCTGGGCGAGCAGTACTTC CASRRLAGPLGEQYF
TRBD1 . TRBJ1-1 TRBV19 TGTGCCAGTAGTGCGGGGACAGGGGGCCGCACTGAAGCTTTCTTT CASSAGTGGRTEAFF
. . TRBJ2-1 TRBV27 TGTGCCAGCAGTTTATCGTTTTCCACTGCGGGGAGCTCCTACAATGAGCAGTTCTTC CASSLSFSTAGSSYNEQFF
TRBD1 . TRBJ1-6 TRBV5-1 TGCGCCAGCAGTACGACAGGGCTTTCCTATAATTCACCCCTCCACTTT CASSTTGLSYNSPLHF
. . TRBJ1-1 TRBV19 TGTGCCAGCCGCTGGGAAACAGGGTTGGACACTGAAGCTTTCTTT CASRWETGLDTEAFF
. . TRBJ2-3 TRBV4-3 TGCGCCAGCAGCCAAGACTCAACTAGGTATAAGGCAGATACGCAGTATTTT CASSQDSTRYKADTQYF
TRBD1 . TRBJ1-5 TRBV7-9 TGTGCCAGCAGCTTAGATAACAGGGGGCCTAATCAGCCCCAGCATTTT CASSLDNRGPNQPQHF
TRBD1 . TRBJ1-2 TRBV6-5 TGTGCCAGCAGTTACACCCGGACAGGCTATAACTATGGCTACACCTTC CASSYTRTGYNYGYTF
. . TRBJ1-1 TRBV7-2 TGTGCCAGCAGCCGCAGGGTTTCCGGCGGAGCTGAAGCTTTCTTT CASSRRVSGGAEAFF
TRBD1 . TRBJ1-2 TRBV5-1 TGCGCCAGCAGCCCGAAACAGGGGGCGGCTGGCTACACCTTC CASSPKQGAAGYTF
. . TRBJ1-2 TRBV6-5 TGTGCCAGCAGTTCCATGGGGGCTGGTGGCTACACCTTC CASSSMGAGGYTF
TRBD1 . TRBJ2-7 TRBV9 TGTGCCAGCAGCGTGCAGGGGGCGACCTACGAGCAGTACTTC CASSVQGATYEQYF
. . TRBJ1-3 TRBV5-4 TGTGCCAGCAGCCTAGCAGGGAGAAACACCATATATTTT CASSLAGRNTIYF